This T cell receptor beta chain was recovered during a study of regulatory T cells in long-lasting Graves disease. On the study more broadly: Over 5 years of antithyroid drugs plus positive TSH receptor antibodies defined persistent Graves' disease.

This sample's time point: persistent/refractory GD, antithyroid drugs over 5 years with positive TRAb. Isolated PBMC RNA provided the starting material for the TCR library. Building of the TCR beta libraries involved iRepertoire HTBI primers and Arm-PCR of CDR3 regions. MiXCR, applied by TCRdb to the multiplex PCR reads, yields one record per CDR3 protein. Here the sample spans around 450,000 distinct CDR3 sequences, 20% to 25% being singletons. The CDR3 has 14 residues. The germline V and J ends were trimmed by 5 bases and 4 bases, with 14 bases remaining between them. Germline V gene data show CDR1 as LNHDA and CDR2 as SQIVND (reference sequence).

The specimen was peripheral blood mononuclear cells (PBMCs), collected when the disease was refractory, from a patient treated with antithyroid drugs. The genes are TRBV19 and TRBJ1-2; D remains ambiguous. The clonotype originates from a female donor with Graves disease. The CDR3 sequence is CASSLYTSLYGYTF. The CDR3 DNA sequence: TGTGCCAGTAGTTTATATACGTCCCTCTATGGCTACACCTTC. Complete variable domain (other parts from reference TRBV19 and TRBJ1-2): DGGITQSPKYLFRKEGQNVTLSCEQNLNHDAMYWYRQDPGQGLRLIYYSQIVNDFQKGDIAEGYSVSREKKESFPLTVTSAQKNPTAFYLCASSLYTSLYGYTFGSGTRLTVV.